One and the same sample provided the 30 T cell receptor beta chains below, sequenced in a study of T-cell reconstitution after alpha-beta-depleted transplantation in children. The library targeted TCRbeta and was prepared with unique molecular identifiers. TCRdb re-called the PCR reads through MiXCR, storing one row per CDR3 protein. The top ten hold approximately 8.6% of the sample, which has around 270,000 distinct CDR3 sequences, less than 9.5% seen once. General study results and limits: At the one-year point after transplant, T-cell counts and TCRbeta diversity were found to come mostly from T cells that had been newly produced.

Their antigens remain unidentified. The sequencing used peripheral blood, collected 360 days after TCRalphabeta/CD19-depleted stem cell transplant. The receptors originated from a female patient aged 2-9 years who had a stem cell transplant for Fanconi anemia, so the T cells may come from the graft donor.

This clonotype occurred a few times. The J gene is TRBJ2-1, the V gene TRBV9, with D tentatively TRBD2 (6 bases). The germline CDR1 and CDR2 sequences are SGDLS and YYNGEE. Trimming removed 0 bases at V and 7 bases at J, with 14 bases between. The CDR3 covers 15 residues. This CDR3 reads CASSVGSRTTNEQFF. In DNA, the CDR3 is TGTGCCAGCAGCGTAGGGTCCAGGACTACGAATGAGCAGTTCTTC.

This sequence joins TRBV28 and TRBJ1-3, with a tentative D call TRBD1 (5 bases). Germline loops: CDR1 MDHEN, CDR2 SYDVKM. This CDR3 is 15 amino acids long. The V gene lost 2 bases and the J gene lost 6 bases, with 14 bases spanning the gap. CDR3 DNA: TGTGCCAGCAGTTTAGCCGCACAGGTGATAAACACCATATATTTT. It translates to CASSLAAQVINTIYF.

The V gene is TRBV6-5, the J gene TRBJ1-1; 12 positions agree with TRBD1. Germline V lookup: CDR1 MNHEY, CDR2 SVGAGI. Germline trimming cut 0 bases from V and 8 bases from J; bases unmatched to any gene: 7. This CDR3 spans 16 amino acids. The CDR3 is CASSYSGTGGWEEAFF. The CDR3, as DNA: TGTGCCAGCAGTTACTCGGGGACAGGGGGCTGGGAGGAAGCTTTCTTT.

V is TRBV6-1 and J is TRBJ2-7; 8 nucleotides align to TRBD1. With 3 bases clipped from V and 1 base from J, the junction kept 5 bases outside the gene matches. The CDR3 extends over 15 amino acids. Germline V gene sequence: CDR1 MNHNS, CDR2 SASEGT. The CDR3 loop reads CASSDGQGASYEQYF. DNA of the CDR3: TGTGCCAGCAGTGACGGGCAGGGGGCATCCTACGAGCAGTACTTC.

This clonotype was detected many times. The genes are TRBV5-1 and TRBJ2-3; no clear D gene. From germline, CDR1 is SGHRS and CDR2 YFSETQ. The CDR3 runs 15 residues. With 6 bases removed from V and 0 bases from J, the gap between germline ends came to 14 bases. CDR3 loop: CASKQSGTSTDTQYF. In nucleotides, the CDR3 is TGCGCCAGCAAACAAAGTGGAACTAGCACAGATACGCAGTATTTT.

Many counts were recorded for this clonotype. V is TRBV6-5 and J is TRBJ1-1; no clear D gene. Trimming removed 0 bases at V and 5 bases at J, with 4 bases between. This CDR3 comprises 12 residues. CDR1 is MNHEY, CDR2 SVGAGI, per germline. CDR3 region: CASSYSKTEAFF. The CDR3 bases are TGTGCCAGCAGTTACTCGAAGACTGAAGCTTTCTTT.

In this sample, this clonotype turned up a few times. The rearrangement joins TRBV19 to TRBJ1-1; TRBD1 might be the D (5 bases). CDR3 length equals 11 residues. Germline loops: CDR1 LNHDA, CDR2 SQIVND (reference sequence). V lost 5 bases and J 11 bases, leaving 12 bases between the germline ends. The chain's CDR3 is CASSPGLGAFF. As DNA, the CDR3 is TGTGCCAGTAGTCCGGGACTGGGCGCTTTCTTT.

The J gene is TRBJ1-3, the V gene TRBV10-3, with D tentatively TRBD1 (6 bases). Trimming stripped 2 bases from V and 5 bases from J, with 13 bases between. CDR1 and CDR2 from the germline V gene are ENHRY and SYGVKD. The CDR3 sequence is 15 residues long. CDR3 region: CAISERGEGRNTIYF. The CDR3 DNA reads TGTGCCATCAGTGAGAGGGGGGAAGGAAGAAACACCATATATTTT.

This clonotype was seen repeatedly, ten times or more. For the CDR3, the DNA is TGCAGTGCTCCGGACAGGATAGACATTCAGTACTTC. Translated: CSAPDRIDIQYF. The chain couples TRBV20-1 to TRBJ2-4; 7 bases fit TRBD1. The CDR3 loop spans 12 amino acids. CDR1 is DFQATT and CDR2 is SNEGSKA in the germline V gene (reference sequence). J was trimmed by 8 bases and V by 5 bases; bases with no gene match: 6.

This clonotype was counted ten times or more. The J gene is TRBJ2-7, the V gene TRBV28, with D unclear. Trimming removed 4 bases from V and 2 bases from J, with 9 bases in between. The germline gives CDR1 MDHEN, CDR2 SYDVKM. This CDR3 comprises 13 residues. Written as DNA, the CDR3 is TGTGCCAGCAGTTCGACCCCCGCCTACGAGCAGTACTTC. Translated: CASSSTPAYEQYF.

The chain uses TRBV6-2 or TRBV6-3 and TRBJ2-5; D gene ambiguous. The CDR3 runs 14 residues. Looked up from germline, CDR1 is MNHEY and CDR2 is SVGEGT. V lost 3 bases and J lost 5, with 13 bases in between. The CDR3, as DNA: TGTGCCAGCAGTTATGTCGGCCGAGCGGAGACCCAGTACTTC. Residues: CASSYVGRAETQYF.

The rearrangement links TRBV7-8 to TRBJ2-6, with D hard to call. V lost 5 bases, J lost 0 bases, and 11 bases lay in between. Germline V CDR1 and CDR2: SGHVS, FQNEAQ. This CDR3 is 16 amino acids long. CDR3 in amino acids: CASSLGPSSGANVLTF. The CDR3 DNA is TGTGCCAGCAGCCTAGGGCCAAGCTCTGGGGCCAACGTCCTGACTTTC.

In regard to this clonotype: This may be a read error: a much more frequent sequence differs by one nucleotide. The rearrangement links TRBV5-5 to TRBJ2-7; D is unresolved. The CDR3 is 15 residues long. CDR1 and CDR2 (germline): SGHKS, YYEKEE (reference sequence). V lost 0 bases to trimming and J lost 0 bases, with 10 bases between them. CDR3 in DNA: TGTGCCAGCAGCTTGGGAGTACTTAGCTCCTACGAGCAGTACTTC. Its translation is CASSLGVLSSYEQYF.

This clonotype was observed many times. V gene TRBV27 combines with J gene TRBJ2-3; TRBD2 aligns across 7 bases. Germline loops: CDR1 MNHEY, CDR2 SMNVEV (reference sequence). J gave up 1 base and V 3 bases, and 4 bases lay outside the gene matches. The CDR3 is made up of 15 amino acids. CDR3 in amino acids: CASSFYLAGTDTQYF. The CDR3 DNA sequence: TGTGCCAGCAGTTTCTATCTAGCGGGCACAGATACGCAGTATTTT.

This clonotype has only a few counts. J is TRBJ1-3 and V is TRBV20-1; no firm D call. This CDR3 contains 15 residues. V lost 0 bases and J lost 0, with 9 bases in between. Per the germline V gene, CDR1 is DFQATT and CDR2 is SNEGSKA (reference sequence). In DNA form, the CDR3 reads TGCAGTGCTAGAGATCCGCGGCGCTCTGGAAACACCATATATTTT. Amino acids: CSARDPRRSGNTIYF.

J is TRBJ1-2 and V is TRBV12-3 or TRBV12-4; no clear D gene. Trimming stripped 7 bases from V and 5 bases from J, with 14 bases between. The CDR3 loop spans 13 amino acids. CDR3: CASTQEGGYGYTF. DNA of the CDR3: TGTGCCAGCACCCAGGAGGGTGGATATGGCTACACCTTC.

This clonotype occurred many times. CDR3 sequence (DNA): TGTGCCAGCAGCTTACCCGGGATTCAGCCCCAGCATTTT. Amino acid sequence: CASSLPGIQPQHF. This sequence joins TRBV7-9 and TRBJ1-5; no reliable D call. Germline CDR1 and CDR2: SEHNR and FQNEAQ (reference sequence). This CDR3 spans 13 amino acids. V gave up 2 bases and J gave up 6 bases, with 8 bases separating them.

The CDR3 loop reads CASSFLGGAQETQYF. CDR3 in DNA: TGTGCCAGCAGCTTCCTCGGGGGGGCCCAGGAGACCCAGTACTTC. This chain uses TRBV7-2 with TRBJ2-5, with 8 bases fitting TRBD2. From germline, CDR1 is SGHTA and CDR2 FQGNSA. The ends lost 3 bases at V and 5 bases at J; junction bases unmatched: 8. The CDR3 extends over 15 amino acids.

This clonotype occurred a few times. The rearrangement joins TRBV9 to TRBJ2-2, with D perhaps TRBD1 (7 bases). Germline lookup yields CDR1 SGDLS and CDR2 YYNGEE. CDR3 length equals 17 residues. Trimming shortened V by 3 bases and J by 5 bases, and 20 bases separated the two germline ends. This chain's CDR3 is CASSARDRVRGTGELFF. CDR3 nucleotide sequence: TGTGCCAGCAGCGCCAGGGACAGAGTCCGGGGGACCGGGGAGCTGTTTTTT.

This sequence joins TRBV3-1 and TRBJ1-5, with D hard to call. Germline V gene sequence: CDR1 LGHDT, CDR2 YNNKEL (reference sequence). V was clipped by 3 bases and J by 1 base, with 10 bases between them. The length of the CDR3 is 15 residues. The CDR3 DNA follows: TGTGCCAGCAGCCAGAGGTGGGGAAGCAATCAGCCCCAGCATTTT. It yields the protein CASSQRWGSNQPQHF.

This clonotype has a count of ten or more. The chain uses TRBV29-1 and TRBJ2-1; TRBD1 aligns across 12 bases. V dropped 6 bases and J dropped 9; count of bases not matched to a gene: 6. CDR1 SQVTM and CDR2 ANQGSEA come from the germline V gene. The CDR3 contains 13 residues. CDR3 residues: CSVLGQGAGEQFF. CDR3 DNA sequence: TGCAGCGTCCTGGGACAGGGGGCAGGTGAGCAGTTCTTC.

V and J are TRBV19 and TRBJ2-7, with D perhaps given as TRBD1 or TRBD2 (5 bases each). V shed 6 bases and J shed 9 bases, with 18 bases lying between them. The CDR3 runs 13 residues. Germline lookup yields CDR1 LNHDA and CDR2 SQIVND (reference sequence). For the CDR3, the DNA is TGTGCCAGTAGCTCGGGACGGAGATATGCGCAGTACTTC. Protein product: CASSSGRRYAQYF.

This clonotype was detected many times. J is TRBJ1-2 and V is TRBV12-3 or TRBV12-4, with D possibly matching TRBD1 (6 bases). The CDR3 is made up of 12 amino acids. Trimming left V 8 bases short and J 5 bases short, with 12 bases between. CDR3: CASAGQFYGYTF. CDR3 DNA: TGTGCCAGCGCCGGACAGTTTTATGGCTACACCTTC.

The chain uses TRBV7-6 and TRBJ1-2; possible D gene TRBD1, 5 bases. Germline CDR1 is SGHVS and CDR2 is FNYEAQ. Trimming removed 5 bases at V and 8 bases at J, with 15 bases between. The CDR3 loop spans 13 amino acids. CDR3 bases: TGTGCCAGCAGCCGGGGGGGAGTCGGCGGCTACACCTTC. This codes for CASSRGGVGGYTF.

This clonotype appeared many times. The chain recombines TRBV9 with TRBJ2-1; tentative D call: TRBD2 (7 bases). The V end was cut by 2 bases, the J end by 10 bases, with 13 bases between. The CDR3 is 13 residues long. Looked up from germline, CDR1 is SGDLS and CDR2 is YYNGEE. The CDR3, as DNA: TGTGCCAGCAGCGTGGGGGGGGCCAGCGAGCAGTTCTTC. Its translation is CASSVGGASEQFF.

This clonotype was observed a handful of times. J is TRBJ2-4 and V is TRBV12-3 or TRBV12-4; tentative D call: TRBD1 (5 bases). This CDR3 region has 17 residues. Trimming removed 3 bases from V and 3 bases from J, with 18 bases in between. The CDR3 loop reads CASSFGRVVHVKNIQYF. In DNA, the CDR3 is TGTGCCAGCAGTTTCGGCAGGGTAGTTCATGTCAAAAACATTCAGTACTTC.

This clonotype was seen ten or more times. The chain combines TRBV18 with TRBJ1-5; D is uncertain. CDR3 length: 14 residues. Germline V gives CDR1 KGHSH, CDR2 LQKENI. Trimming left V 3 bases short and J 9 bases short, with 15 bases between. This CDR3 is CASSPRGGPLPQHF. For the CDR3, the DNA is TGTGCCAGCTCACCTCGGGGAGGCCCTCTGCCCCAGCATTTT.

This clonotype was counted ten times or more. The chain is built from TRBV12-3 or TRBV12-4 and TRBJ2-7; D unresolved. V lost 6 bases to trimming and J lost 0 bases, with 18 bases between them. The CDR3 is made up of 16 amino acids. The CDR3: CASRPYTPLSSYEQYF. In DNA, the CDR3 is TGTGCCAGCAGACCGTACACCCCTCTAAGCTCCTACGAGCAGTACTTC.

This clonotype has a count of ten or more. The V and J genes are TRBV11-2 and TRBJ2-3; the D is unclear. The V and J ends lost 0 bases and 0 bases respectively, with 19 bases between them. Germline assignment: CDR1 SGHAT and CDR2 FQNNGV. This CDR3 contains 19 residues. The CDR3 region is CASSLDHWQHQTSTDTQYF. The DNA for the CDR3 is TGTGCCAGCAGCTTAGATCACTGGCAGCACCAAACTAGCACAGATACGCAGTATTTT. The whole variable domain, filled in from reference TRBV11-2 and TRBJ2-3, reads EAGVAQSPRYKIIEKRQSVAFWCNPISGHATLYWYQQILGQGPKLLIQFQNNGVVDDSQLPKDRFSAERLKGVDSTLKIQPAKLEDSAVYLCASSLDHWQHQTSTDTQYFGPGTRLTVL.

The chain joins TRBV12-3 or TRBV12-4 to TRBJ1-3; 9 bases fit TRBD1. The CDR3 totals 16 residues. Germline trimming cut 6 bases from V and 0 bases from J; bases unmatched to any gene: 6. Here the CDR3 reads CASRRQGEGSGNTIYF. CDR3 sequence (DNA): TGTGCCAGCAGGAGACAGGGGGAAGGCTCTGGAAACACCATATATTTT.